Following are 22 T cell receptor beta chains from one sample sequenced in a study of blood T cell repertoires in COVID-19. The repertoire was sequenced with immunoSEQ multiplex PCR; TCRdb's copy has only in-frame clones and lacks some. The sample has about 350,000 clones, 88% seen once. The specimen sequenced was PBMCs or T cells enriched from blood (not recorded which). These receptors originate from a woman aged 25-40 years who had been exposed to COVID-19.

The chain carries TRBV7-9 and TRBJ1-2, with no clear D. CDR1 and CDR2 (germline): SEHNR, FQNEAQ (reference sequence). The CDR3 length is 15 residues. V was trimmed by 1 base and J by 8 bases, leaving 17 bases between them. DNA for the CDR3: TGTGCCAGCAGCTTAGGGGCCCAGTTGGCTATGGGCTACACCTTC. Protein: CASSLGAQLAMGYTF.

The chain combines TRBV4-2 with TRBJ1-1, with D possibly TRBD1 on 5 matching bases. Germline V lookup: CDR1 LGHNA, CDR2 YNFKEQ. V dropped 0 bases and J dropped 7 bases, with 6 bases sitting between them. This CDR3 is 12 amino acids long. DNA for the CDR3: TGTGCCAGCAGCCAAGATCAGGGTGAAGCTTTCTTT. Protein sequence: CASSQDQGEAFF.

The chain recombines TRBV27 with TRBJ2-2; no clear D. CDR3 size: 14 residues. Germline V gene lookup returns CDR1 MNHEY and CDR2 SMNVEV (reference sequence). V was shortened by 5 bases and J by 0 bases, with 7 bases between the two germline ends. CDR3 sequence: CASSNPPNTGELFF. The CDR3 DNA follows: TGTGCCAGCAGTAATCCTCCGAACACCGGGGAGCTGTTTTTT.

The V call is TRBV15, the J call TRBJ1-4, with D possibly TRBD1 on 6 matching bases. Trimming shortened V by 0 bases and J by 4 bases, and 9 bases separated the two germline ends. Germline CDR1 reads LNHNV; CDR2 reads YYDKDF (reference sequence). The CDR3 is made up of 15 amino acids. The CDR3 region has the DNA TGTGCCACCAGCAGAGAGGGGGCGAATAATGAAAAACTGTTTTTT. This sequence encodes CATSREGANNEKLFF.

This sequence joins TRBV4-1 and TRBJ1-2; possibly TRBD1 for D (5 bases). From germline, CDR1 is MGHRA and CDR2 YSYEKL. The CDR3 loop spans 13 amino acids. V was cut by 4 bases and J by 6 bases, with 12 bases left in between. The CDR3 reads CASSRDREDGYTF. DNA of the CDR3: TGCGCCAGCAGCCGCGACAGAGAGGATGGCTACACCTTC.

The chain carries TRBV28 and TRBJ2-5, with 7 bases lining up with TRBD1. V was clipped by 7 bases and J by 1 base; unmatched bases: 9. The CDR3 covers 15 residues. Germline V CDR1 and CDR2: MDHEN, SYDVKM. The CDR3 region has the DNA TGTGCCAGCACGACAAATTCAGGGGGCCAAGAGACCCAGTACTTC. Protein sequence: CASTTNSGGQETQYF.

The chain joins TRBV29-1 to TRBJ2-7; 8 bases are shared with TRBD2. With 3 bases clipped from V and 2 bases from J, the junction kept 6 bases outside the gene matches. Germline values: CDR1 SQVTM, CDR2 ANQGSEA. CDR3 length equals 14 residues. CDR3 amino acids: CSVDAREAPYEQYF. DNA of the CDR3: TGCAGCGTTGATGCGCGGGAGGCCCCCTACGAGCAGTACTTC.

This clone was found once. CDR3 residues: CASSFYPTGTFSYGYTF. The CDR3 DNA reads as TGTGCCAGCAGTTTCTACCCGACAGGGACCTTCAGCTATGGCTACACCTTC. This rearrangement joins TRBV28 to TRBJ1-2; 7 bases agree with TRBD1. Unmatched junction bases numbered 14, after V lost 3 bases and J lost 4 bases. This CDR3 is built from 17 residues. Germline lookup yields CDR1 MDHEN and CDR2 SYDVKM.

The V gene is TRBV5-1, the J gene TRBJ1-4; no clear D gene. The germline V gene encodes CDR1 SGHRS and CDR2 YFSETQ. The CDR3 loop spans 16 amino acids. Trimming took 4 bases from V and 0 from J, leaving 13 bases between them. The CDR3, as DNA: TGCGCCAGCAGCCCCATCAGTGCTGCAACTAATGAAAAACTGTTTTTT. Amino acid sequence: CASSPISAATNEKLFF.

The chain couples TRBV6-5 to TRBJ2-1; the D gene is possibly TRBD2 (5 bases). The V end lost 2 bases, the J end lost 12 bases, and 14 bases lay between the germline ends. Germline V gives CDR1 MNHEY, CDR2 SVGAGI. The CDR3 totals 13 residues. In nucleotides, the CDR3 is TGTGCCAGCAGTTACGCTCCTAGGACTTGGCAGTTCTTC. It encodes CASSYAPRTWQFF.

The chain is built from TRBV7-8 and TRBJ2-1; the match to TRBD1 covers 8 bases. CDR3 length: 17 amino acids. J was trimmed by 7 bases and V by 1 base; bases with no gene match: 12. Germline V gene data show CDR1 as SGHVS and CDR2 as FQNEAQ. CDR3 loop: CASSLVWLDRVTNEQFF. CDR3 coding DNA: TGTGCCAGCAGCTTAGTGTGGCTGGACAGGGTTACGAATGAGCAGTTCTTC.

The chain carries TRBV5-1 and TRBJ1-2; 7 nucleotides align to TRBD1. Germline lookup yields CDR1 SGHRS and CDR2 YFSETQ. With V trimmed by 0 bases and J by 2 bases, 10 bases remained unmatched. This CDR3 is 17 amino acids long. This chain's CDR3 is CASSLGPGQPTNYGYTF. As DNA, the CDR3 is TGCGCCAGCAGCTTGGGTCCGGGACAGCCGACAAACTATGGCTACACCTTC.

This clone came up once. This sequence joins TRBV2 and TRBJ1-1; TRBD1 aligns across 7 bases. CDR3 length equals 12 residues. The junction had 10 bases not matched to a gene; V was cut back by 10 bases and J by 8 bases. Germline V CDR1 and CDR2: SNHLY, FYNNEI. This CDR3 reads CAILDRVEEAFF. The DNA of the CDR3 is TGTGCCATCCTAGACAGGGTCGAAGAAGCTTTCTTT.

This clone was counted a single time. V gene TRBV11-2 combines with J gene TRBJ2-6, with unresolved D. In germline, CDR1 is SGHAT, CDR2 FQNNGV. The V end lost 10 bases, the J end lost 2 bases, and 9 bases lay between the germline ends. The CDR3 totals 13 residues. CDR3 sequence reads: CATVPPGANVLTF. The CDR3 DNA sequence: TGTGCCACCGTCCCCCCTGGGGCCAACGTCCTGACTTTC.

This sequence joins TRBV5-1 and TRBJ2-7; 8 bases match TRBD2. Germline V gene lookup returns CDR1 SGHRS and CDR2 YFSETQ. This CDR3 comprises 16 residues. Losses at the gene ends were 0 bases for V and 7 bases for J; bases not matched to a gene: 12. CDR3 coding DNA: TGCGCCAGCAGCTTGGGTGAAGCGGGAGCCCTCTCGGAGCAGTACTTC. It specifies CASSLGEAGALSEQYF.

The chain recombines TRBV10-2 with TRBJ2-1, with 13 bases fitting TRBD2. Germline CDR1 is WSHSY and CDR2 is SAAADI. J was trimmed by 6 bases and V by 0 bases; bases with no gene match: 2. The length of the CDR3 is 16 residues. CDR3 nucleotides: TGCGCCAGCAGTGAGTCTCGACTAGCGGGAGGCAATGAGCAGTTCTTC. The encoded protein is CASSESRLAGGNEQFF.

The gene calls are TRBV18 and TRBJ2-7; tentative D call: TRBD1 (6 bases). CDR1 is KGHSH, CDR2 LQKENI, per germline. The V end was cut by 2 bases, the J end by 2 bases, with 10 bases between. The CDR3 is 14 amino acids. CDR3 coding DNA: TGTGCCAGCTCACCATTCGGGACAACCTACGAGCAGTACTTC. Translation gives CASSPFGTTYEQYF.

The rearrangement links TRBV4-2 to TRBJ2-2; D call uncertain. This CDR3 has 14 residues. Deletions cut 3 bases from V and 2 bases from J, with 7 bases between. Germline lookup yields CDR1 LGHNA and CDR2 YNFKEQ. CDR3 protein: CASSHKTNTGELFF. In nucleotides, the CDR3 is TGTGCCAGCAGCCACAAGACTAACACCGGGGAGCTGTTTTTT.

The chain recombines TRBV7-9 with TRBJ1-1; D not certain. This CDR3 is built from 14 residues. The germline V gene encodes CDR1 SEHNR and CDR2 FQNEAQ (reference sequence). Trimming removed 4 bases at V and 5 bases at J, with 14 bases between. The CDR3 nucleotides read TGTGCCAGCAGCTCCCCCGATATGAGAACTGAAGCTTTCTTT. As protein: CASSSPDMRTEAFF.

J is TRBJ2-3 and V is TRBV7-9, with TRBD2 as a possible D gene (6 bases). CDR3 size: 14 residues. Germline V CDR1 and CDR2: SEHNR, FQNEAQ (reference sequence). Deletions cut 7 bases from V and 4 bases from J, with 15 bases between. The CDR3 bases are TGTGCCAGCACCTACGGGACTCGATCAGATACGCAGTATTTT. Its translation: CASTYGTRSDTQYF.

The J gene is TRBJ1-6, the V gene TRBV15; 7 nucleotides line up with TRBD1. Germline trimming cut 0 bases from V and 10 bases from J; bases unmatched to any gene: 6. Germline V gene data show CDR1 as LNHNV and CDR2 as YYDKDF (reference sequence). The CDR3 extends over 15 amino acids. The CDR3 region has the DNA TGTGCCACCAGCAGAGATGGGCAGGGGGACTCACCCCTCCACTTT. This encodes CATSRDGQGDSPLHF.

The rearrangement uses TRBV5-1 and TRBJ2-1; 11 bases agree with TRBD2. CDR1 is SGHRS and CDR2 is YFSETQ in the germline V gene. The CDR3 is made up of 16 amino acids. The V gene end was trimmed by 0 bases and the J gene end by 6 bases; junction bases not matched to a gene: 5. CDR3 sequence (DNA): TGCGCCAGCAGCTTGGCCCCAGGGACTAGCGGCAATGAGCAGTTCTTC. Translation: CASSLAPGTSGNEQFF.